The 23 T cell receptor beta chains below come from one sample, sequenced in a study of cytomegalovirus exposure and HLA in healthy donors. The primer mix had 60 Vbeta and 13 Jbeta primers. Only in-frame clones appear in the TCRdb table, and some are missing; sequencing was by immunoSEQ multiplex PCR. The table has nearly 200,000 clones, about 81% seen once. Sequencing was performed on PBMCs. The source is a woman in her fifties or sixties in good health and CMV-seropositive.

This clone came up a few times. This chain connects TRBV5-1 to TRBJ2-7; TRBD1 agrees at 7 bases. There are 14 residues in the CDR3. Germline CDR1 and CDR2: SGHRS and YFSETQ. After removal of 0 bases from V and 9 bases from J, the junction contained 9 bases not matched to a gene. The CDR3 DNA follows: TGCGCCAGCAGCTTGGACAGGGGAAATGGACGGCAGTACTTC. It encodes CASSLDRGNGRQYF.

J is TRBJ2-7 and V is TRBV5-1; possible D gene TRBD1, 6 bases. With 3 bases removed from V and 2 bases from J, the gap between germline ends came to 9 bases. Germline-derived CDR1 and CDR2 are SGHRS and YFSETQ. CDR3 length: 13 residues. The CDR3 loop reads CASSYGQTYEQYF. CDR3 nucleotide sequence: TGCGCCAGCAGCTACGGACAGACCTACGAGCAGTACTTC.

This clone was recorded once. This rearrangement joins TRBV6-6 to TRBJ2-2; 7 positions agree with TRBD1. V dropped 6 bases and J dropped 4; count of bases not matched to a gene: 8. Germline V gene data show CDR1 as MNHNY and CDR2 as SVGAGI (reference sequence). The CDR3 totals 15 residues. CDR3 protein: CASRKRGPLTGELFF. DNA for the CDR3: TGTGCCAGCAGAAAAAGGGGGCCTCTCACCGGGGAGCTGTTTTTT.

The genes are TRBV7-9 and TRBJ1-1; TRBD1 aligns across 7 bases. This CDR3 is 14 amino acids long. Trimming at V came to 3 bases and at J to 3 bases, leaving 4 bases not matched to a gene. Germline assignment: CDR1 SEHNR and CDR2 FQNEAQ (reference sequence). CDR3 loop: CASSFHTGDTEAFF. In nucleotides, the CDR3 is TGTGCCAGCAGCTTCCATACAGGGGACACTGAAGCTTTCTTT. The full variable domain, completed using reference TRBV7-9 and TRBJ1-1, is DTGVSQNPRHKITKRGQNVTFRCDPISEHNRLYWYRQTLGQGPEFLTYFQNEAQLEKSRLLSDRFSAERPKGSFSTLEIQRTEQGDSAMYLCASSFHTGDTEAFFGQGTRLTVV.

This clone was seen just once. The V call is TRBV7-2, the J call TRBJ1-3, with a weak D call TRBD1 (6 bases). V was cut by 7 bases and J by 4 bases, with 14 bases left in between. Germline assignment: CDR1 SGHTA and CDR2 FQGNSA. The CDR3 is 14 residues long. CDR3 nucleotides: TGTGCCAGCACGCCATGGGGGCGAGGAAACACCATATATTTT. Translating gives CASTPWGRGNTIYF.

The sample holds one count of this clone. The chain recombines TRBV5-1 with TRBJ2-1; 7 nucleotides line up with TRBD2. The trim removed 1 base at V and 0 bases at J, leaving 4 bases unmatched. Germline V gene sequence: CDR1 SGHRS, CDR2 YFSETQ. The CDR3 has 16 residues. The CDR3 coding sequence is TGCGCCAGCAGCTTGACGCGGGAGAGCTCCTACAATGAGCAGTTCTTC. It specifies CASSLTRESSYNEQFF.

The V gene is TRBV11-2, the J gene TRBJ1-2, with a tentative D call TRBD1 (6 bases). CDR3 length equals 13 residues. CDR1 and CDR2 from the germline V gene are SGHAT and FQNNGV. V dropped 3 bases and J dropped 7 bases, with 12 bases sitting between them. Here the CDR3 reads CASSFNRESGYTF. The CDR3 DNA follows: TGTGCCAGCAGCTTTAACAGGGAGTCTGGCTACACCTTC.

The chain is built from TRBV10-3 and TRBJ1-1; D is uncertain. The V end was cut by 2 bases, the J end by 3 bases, with 7 bases between. Germline CDR1 ENHRY, CDR2 SYGVKD. CDR3 length: 13 residues. CDR3 protein: CAISEIPDTEAFF. The DNA for the CDR3 is TGTGCCATCAGTGAGATTCCGGACACTGAAGCTTTCTTT.

The gene calls are TRBV28 and TRBJ2-7; TRBD2 might be the D (6 bases). CDR3 length equals 16 residues. CDR1 MDHEN and CDR2 SYDVKM come from the germline V gene. Trimming took off 5 bases at V and 2 bases at J, with 19 bases between the two ends. The CDR3 DNA follows: TGTGCCAGCAGTCCACACTCCGGGACTGGAGCCTACGAGCAGTACTTC. This gives the protein CASSPHSGTGAYEQYF.

V and J are TRBV6-5 and TRBJ1-1; D perhaps matches TRBD1 (5 bases). Trimming took off 7 bases at V and 0 bases at J, with 15 bases between the two ends. CDR3 length equals 15 residues. Germline-derived CDR1 and CDR2 are MNHEY and SVGAGI. In DNA form, the CDR3 reads TGTGCCAGCAAAAAAGGGGCGATGTTGAACACTGAAGCTTTCTTT. It yields the protein CASKKGAMLNTEAFF.

CDR3 amino acids: CASSTQGREPEGYTF. For the CDR3, the DNA is TGTGCCAGCAGTACCCAGGGCCGTGAACCCGAAGGCTACACCTTC. This rearrangement joins TRBV6-5 to TRBJ1-2, with D possibly matching TRBD1 (5 bases). The V end lost 5 bases, the J end lost 8 bases, and 21 bases lay between the germline ends. Per the germline V gene, CDR1 is MNHEY and CDR2 is SVGAGI. This CDR3 spans 15 amino acids.

The chain combines TRBV5-6 with TRBJ2-5, with D perhaps matching TRBD1 (6 bases). The ends were cut back, 1 base at V and 3 bases at J, with 10 bases in the middle. Germline CDR1 and CDR2: SGHDT and YYEEEE. The CDR3 runs 14 residues. CDR3 sequence (DNA): TGTGCCAGCAGCTTGAGCGCAGGGGAAGAGACCCAGTACTTC. Translating gives CASSLSAGEETQYF.

The chain is built from TRBV19 and TRBJ2-3; 8 nucleotides agree with TRBD2. This CDR3 region has 13 residues. The V and J ends lost 7 bases and 6 bases, in that order; junction bases with no gene match: 6. CDR1 is LNHDA, CDR2 SQIVND, per germline (reference sequence). The CDR3, as DNA: TGTGCCAGTAATGCGGGAGGTGCGGATACGCAGTATTTT. It encodes CASNAGGADTQYF.

The genes are TRBV28 and TRBJ1-5; D is undetermined. The CDR3 runs 16 residues. CDR1 and CDR2 (germline): MDHEN, SYDVKM. V lost 2 bases, J lost 1 base, and 12 bases lay in between. CDR3 bases: TGTGCCAGCAGTTTACCCAGGATTCGGAGCAATCAGCCCCAGCATTTT. Residues: CASSLPRIRSNQPQHF.

J is TRBJ1-2 and V is TRBV9; weak D call: TRBD1 (5 bases). From germline, CDR1 is SGDLS and CDR2 YYNGEE. CDR3 size: 15 residues. The V end lost 4 bases, the J end lost 6 bases, and 19 bases lay between the germline ends. The DNA of the CDR3 is TGTGCCAGCAGCCCCTCAGGGTTCCTCCAGGATGGCTACACCTTC. This encodes CASSPSGFLQDGYTF.

The J gene is TRBJ2-3, the V gene TRBV28; D gene uncertain. This CDR3 has 14 amino acids. Germline CDR1 MDHEN, CDR2 SYDVKM. The V end was cut by 6 bases, the J end by 0 bases, with 10 bases between. The DNA for the CDR3 is TGTGCCAGCAGCGCTCTAACTAGCACAGATACGCAGTATTTT. Its translation: CASSALTSTDTQYF.

This clone was recorded once. J is TRBJ2-7 and V is TRBV6-1; D gene ambiguous. Trimming stripped 10 bases from V and 3 bases from J, with 4 bases between. CDR1 is MNHNS, CDR2 SASEGT, per germline. CDR3 length: 9 amino acids. The CDR3, as DNA: TGTGCCACCAACTACGAGCAGTACTTC. This gives the protein CATNYEQYF.

This clone was counted once. The CDR3: CASKHAVGEQYF. The CDR3 nucleotides are TGTGCCAGCAAGCACGCGGTCGGGGAGCAGTACTTC. The chain couples TRBV28 to TRBJ2-7; no definite D call. V shed 7 bases and J shed 7 bases, with 14 bases lying between them. CDR1 and CDR2 from the germline V gene are MDHEN and SYDVKM. This CDR3 contains 12 residues.

The chain carries TRBV5-4 and TRBJ2-1; TRBD1 matches 7 bases. The CDR3 length is 15 residues. J lost 3 bases, V lost 4 bases, and 7 bases had no gene match. Germline-derived CDR1 and CDR2 are SGHNT and YYREEE (reference sequence). Here the CDR3 reads CASSPQGDDYNEQFF. The CDR3 nucleotides are TGTGCCAGCAGCCCCCAGGGGGACGACTACAATGAGCAGTTCTTC.

The chain links TRBV2 to TRBJ2-2; TRBD1 matches 8 bases. Germline loops: CDR1 SNHLY, CDR2 FYNNEI. The CDR3 spans 14 residues. V shed 5 bases, J shed 3 bases, and the junction held 2 bases outside the gene matches. The CDR3 loop is CASSQGAHTGELFF. The DNA of the CDR3 is TGTGCCAGCAGTCAGGGGGCGCACACCGGGGAGCTGTTTTTT. Based on the CDR3 plus reference TRBV2 and TRBJ2-2, the full variable domain is EPEVTQTPSHQVTQMGQEVILRCVPISNHLYFYWYRQILGQKVEFLVSFYNNEISEKSEIFDDQFSVERPDGSNFTLKIRSTKLEDSAMYFCASSQGAHTGELFFGEGSRLTVL.

The chain combines TRBV5-6 with TRBJ1-1; D not resolved. Germline CDR1 reads SGHDT; CDR2 reads YYEEEE. This CDR3 spans 13 amino acids. Trimming left V 1 base short and J 8 bases short, with 12 bases between. The CDR3 sequence is CASSLRGVEEAFF. DNA of the CDR3: TGTGCCAGCAGCTTGCGGGGAGTGGAGGAAGCTTTCTTT.

This chain links TRBV2 with TRBJ2-7, with a weak D call TRBD1 (6 bases). V was pared by 4 bases and J by 6 bases, with 13 bases between. The CDR3 is made up of 13 amino acids. CDR1 and CDR2 (germline): SNHLY, FYNNEI. CDR3 in amino acids: CASSGWTVSEQYF. DNA of the CDR3: TGTGCCAGCAGTGGGTGGACAGTAAGCGAGCAGTACTTC.

The J gene is TRBJ2-5, the V gene TRBV11-3, with 10 bases aligning to TRBD2. The ends lost 5 bases at V and 4 bases at J; junction bases unmatched: 4. There are 14 residues in the CDR3. The germline gives CDR1 SGHNT, CDR2 YENEEA. DNA of the CDR3: TGTGCCAGCAGCCCTAGCGGGGGACGAGAGACCCAGTACTTC. Translated, it gives CASSPSGGRETQYF.